The 8 T cell receptor beta chains below come from one sample, sequenced in a study of blood T cell repertoires in COVID-19 (dated by TCRdb to the early 2020s). Libraries were built with the immunoSEQ multiplex PCR assay. TCRdb retrieved this table from immuneACCESS and kept in-frame rearrangements only. Not all clones are present; in checked studies, unresolved V genes account for under half, and no reason is known for the remainder. For this sample there are about 220,000 clones; approximately 85% appear just once. The ten largest clones capture around 2.5% of the sample. The sample taken for sequencing was peripheral blood. Receptors were obtained from a woman in her 70s with COVID-19, enrolled during active disease.

This sequence joins TRBV4-1 and TRBJ2-1, with D tentatively TRBD2 (5 bases). From germline, CDR1 is MGHRA and CDR2 YSYEKL. Trimming left V 3 bases short and J 6 bases short, with 9 bases between. This CDR3 has 13 amino acids. The CDR3 loop is CASSQVSGNEQFF. The CDR3 nucleotides read TGCGCCAGCAGCCAGGTCAGCGGCAATGAGCAGTTCTTC.

The chain links TRBV7-2 to TRBJ2-7, with TRBD1 identical over 7 bases. The ends lost 5 bases at V and 3 bases at J; junction bases unmatched: 7. CDR1 and CDR2 (germline): SGHTA, FQGNSA. This CDR3 contains 14 residues. CDR3 region: CASSTPGGLYEQYF. DNA of the CDR3: TGTGCCAGCAGCACCCCAGGGGGTCTCTACGAGCAGTACTTC.

The gene calls are TRBV9 and TRBJ2-3; 9 positions match TRBD2. This CDR3 region has 17 residues. Looked up from germline, CDR1 is SGDLS and CDR2 is YYNGEE. Trimming removed 2 bases from V and 0 bases from J; junction bases left unmatched: 7. The DNA for the CDR3 is TGTGCCAGCAGCGTGGGGTCTAGCGGGGTTAGCACAGATACGCAGTATTTT. Translation gives CASSVGSSGVSTDTQYF.

The chain uses TRBV7-8 and TRBJ1-3, with D tentatively TRBD1 (5 bases). The CDR3 has 16 residues. CDR1 SGHVS and CDR2 FQNEAQ come from the germline V gene. Trimming took 1 base from V and 7 from J, leaving 17 bases between them. The CDR3 DNA is TGTGCCAGCAGCTTAGGGGGCATCGCTGGGCCGAACACCATATATTTT. Translation gives CASSLGGIAGPNTIYF.

The V and J genes are TRBV14 and TRBJ2-5, with 8 bases lining up with TRBD1. J was trimmed by 5 bases and V by 4 bases; bases with no gene match: 12. CDR1 SGHDN and CDR2 FVKESK come from the germline V gene. CDR3 length: 16 residues. The CDR3 nucleotides read TGTGCCAGCAGCCCAGGGGGCAGGGGGCGTTTGGAGACCCAGTACTTC. This codes for CASSPGGRGRLETQYF.

The chain joins TRBV9 to TRBJ2-2, with D perhaps matching TRBD1 (6 bases). In germline, CDR1 is SGDLS, CDR2 YYNGEE. V was pared by 1 base and J by 4 bases, with 14 bases between. The CDR3 runs to 16 residues. The CDR3, as DNA: TGTGCCAGCAGCGTATATACAGGGTTTAGCACCGGGGAGCTGTTTTTT. Residues: CASSVYTGFSTGELFF.

This clone has only one observation. The chain's CDR3 is CASRRLAGGRDTQYF. CDR3 in DNA: TGTGCCAGTAGACGACTAGCGGGGGGCCGGGATACGCAGTATTTT. J is TRBJ2-3 and V is TRBV19; 13 nucleotides agree with TRBD2. V lost 6 bases to trimming and J lost 6 bases; unmatched junction nucleotides: 6. The CDR3 length is 15 residues. The V gene's germline CDR1 is LNHDA and CDR2 SQIVND (reference sequence). Full variable domain (rest looked up from reference TRBV19 and TRBJ2-3): DGGITQSPKYLFRKEGQNVTLSCEQNLNHDAMYWYRQDPGQGLRLIYYSQIVNDFQKGDIAEGYSVSREKKESFPLTVTSAQKNPTAFYLCASRRLAGGRDTQYFGPGTRLTVL.

Only a few counts were recorded for this clone. This CDR3 reads CASSKLAGFSGNTIYF. In DNA, the CDR3 is TGTGCCAGCAGCAAACTCGCAGGGTTCTCTGGAAACACCATATATTTT. V gene TRBV21-1 combines with J gene TRBJ1-3; the D call in the table, TRBD1, was not verified against the DNA. TRBV21-1 is shown as a pseudogene. The CDR3 totals 16 residues.